This T cell receptor beta chain was sequenced during a study of blood T cell repertoires in COVID-19. This table comes from immunoSEQ multiplex PCR, and its TCRdb copy is limited to in-frame clones, with some not included. The data show about 480,000 clones, roughly 90% seen once. This clone was picked up a small number of times. The source is a woman aged 40-49 years who had recovered from COVID-19. Sequenced sample: PBMCs or T cells enriched from blood (not recorded which).

The CDR3 nucleotides read TGTGCCAGCTCACCACCTAGCGGGAGGCCCGACTCCTACGAGCAGTACTTC. Residues: CASSPPSGRPDSYEQYF. V gene TRBV18 combines with J gene TRBJ2-7, with 10 bases identical to TRBD2. J gave up 0 bases and V 0 bases, and 5 bases lay outside the gene matches. There are 17 residues in the CDR3. Germline CDR1 reads KGHSH; CDR2 reads LQKENI.